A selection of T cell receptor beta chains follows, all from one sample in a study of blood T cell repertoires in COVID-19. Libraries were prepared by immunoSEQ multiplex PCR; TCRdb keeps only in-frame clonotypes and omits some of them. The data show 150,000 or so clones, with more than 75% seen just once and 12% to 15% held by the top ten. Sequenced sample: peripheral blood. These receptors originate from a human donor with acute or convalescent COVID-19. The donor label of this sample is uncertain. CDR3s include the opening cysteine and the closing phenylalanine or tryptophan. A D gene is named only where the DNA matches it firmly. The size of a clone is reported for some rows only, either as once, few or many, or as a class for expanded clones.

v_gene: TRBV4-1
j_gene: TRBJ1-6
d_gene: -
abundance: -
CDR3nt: TGCGCCAGCAGCCAAGAAGATTTTGGGACACATAATTCACCCCTCCACTTT
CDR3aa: CASSQEDFGTHNSPLHF

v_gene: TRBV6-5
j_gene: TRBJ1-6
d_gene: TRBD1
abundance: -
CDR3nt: TGTGCAACCAGGGACAGGGAAGGTTCACCCCTCCACTTT
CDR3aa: CATRDREGSPLHF

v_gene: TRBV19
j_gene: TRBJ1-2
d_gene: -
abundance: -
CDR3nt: TGTGCCAGTAGTATTTCTACTGCGAGCTATGGCTACACCTTC
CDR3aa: CASSISTASYGYTF

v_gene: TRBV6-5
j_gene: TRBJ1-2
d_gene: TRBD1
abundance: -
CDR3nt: TGTGCCAGCAGGGGAACGACAGGGGTCTATGGCTACACCTTC
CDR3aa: CASRGTTGVYGYTF

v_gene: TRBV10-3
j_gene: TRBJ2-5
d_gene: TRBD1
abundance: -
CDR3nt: TGTGCCGGACGGCCGGGACAGGGGCTACAAGAGACCCAGTACTTC
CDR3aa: CAGRPGQGLQETQYF

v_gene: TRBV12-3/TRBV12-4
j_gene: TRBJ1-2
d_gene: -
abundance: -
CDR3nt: TGTGCCAGCAGTTTGGGGGGAGGCTATGGCTACACCTTC
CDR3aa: CASSLGGGYGYTF

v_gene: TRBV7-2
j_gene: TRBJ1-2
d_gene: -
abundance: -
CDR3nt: TGTGCCAGCAGCTTATCGGCGCAGGGAAGAGTGAGCACCTTC
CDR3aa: CASSLSAQGRVSTF

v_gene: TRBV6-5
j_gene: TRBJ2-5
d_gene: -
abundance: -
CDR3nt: TGTGCCAGCAGTTGGGGTTTGGGGAGAGAGACCCAGTACTTC
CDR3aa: CASSWGLGRETQYF

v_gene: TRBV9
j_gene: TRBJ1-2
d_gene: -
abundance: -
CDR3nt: TGTGCCAGCAGCTTGAGAGGGCAGGATGGCTACACCTTC
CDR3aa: CASSLRGQDGYTF

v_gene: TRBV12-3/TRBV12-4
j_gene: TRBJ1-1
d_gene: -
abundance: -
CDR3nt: TGTGCCAGCAGTCTTACAAAGAACACTGAAGCTTTCTTT
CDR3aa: CASSLTKNTEAFF

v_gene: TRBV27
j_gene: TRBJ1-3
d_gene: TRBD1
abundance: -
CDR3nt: TGTGCCAGCAGACCCGGGACAGGCTCTGGAAACACCATATATTTT
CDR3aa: CASRPGTGSGNTIYF

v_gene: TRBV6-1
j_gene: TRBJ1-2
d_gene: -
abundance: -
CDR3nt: TGTGCCAGCAGTGAATTCTCTTCGGGCTACACCTTC
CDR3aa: CASSEFSSGYTF

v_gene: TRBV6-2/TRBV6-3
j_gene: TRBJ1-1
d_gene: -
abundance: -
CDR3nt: TGTGCCAGCAGTTACCGACAAAACACTGAAGCTTTCTTT
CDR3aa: CASSYRQNTEAFF

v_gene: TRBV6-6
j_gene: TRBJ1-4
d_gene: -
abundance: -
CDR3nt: TGTGCCAGCAGTTCCTCAGGGAGCCCGGATGAAAAACTGTTTTTT
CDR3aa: CASSSSGSPDEKLFF

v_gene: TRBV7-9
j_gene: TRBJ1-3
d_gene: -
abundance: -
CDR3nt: TGTGCCAGCAGCACAGTTACCTCTGGAAACACCATATATTTT
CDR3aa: CASSTVTSGNTIYF

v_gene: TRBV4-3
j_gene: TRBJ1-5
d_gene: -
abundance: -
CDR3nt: TGCGCCAGCAGCCAAGGGCATAGCAATCAGCCCCAGCATTTT
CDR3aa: CASSQGHSNQPQHF

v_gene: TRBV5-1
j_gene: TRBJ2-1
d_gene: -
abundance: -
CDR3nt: TGCGCCAGCAGCTTGGGAGAGCGGTACAATGAGCAGTTCTTC
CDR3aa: CASSLGERYNEQFF

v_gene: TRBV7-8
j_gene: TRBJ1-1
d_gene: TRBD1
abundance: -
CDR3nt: TGTGCCAGCAGCCCCCGGACAGGGGGGGCTGAAGCTTTCTTT
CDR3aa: CASSPRTGGAEAFF

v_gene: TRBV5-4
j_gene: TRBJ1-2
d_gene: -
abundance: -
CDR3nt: TGTGCCAGCAGCCCTCACGGGGGGGCTGTCTATGGCTACACCTTC
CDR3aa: CASSPHGGAVYGYTF

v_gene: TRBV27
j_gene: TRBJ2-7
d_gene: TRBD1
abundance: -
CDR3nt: TGTGCCAGCAGTTTCATCGGACAGGGTTCCCCTCGGGAGCAGTACTTC
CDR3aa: CASSFIGQGSPREQYF

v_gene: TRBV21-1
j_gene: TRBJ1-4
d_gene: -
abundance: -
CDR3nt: TGTGCCAGCAGCGCCTACAGGGGGAGAAATGAAAAACTGTTTTTT
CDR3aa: CASSAYRGRNEKLFF

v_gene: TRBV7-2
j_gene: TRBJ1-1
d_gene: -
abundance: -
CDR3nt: TGTGCCAGCAGCTTGAGCAGGCCAATGAACACTGAAGCTTTCTTT
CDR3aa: CASSLSRPMNTEAFF

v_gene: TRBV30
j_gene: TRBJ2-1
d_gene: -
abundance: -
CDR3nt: TGTGCCTGGGACCGAGGAAGAGGTCTTAATGAGCAGTTCTTC
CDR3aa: CAWDRGRGLNEQFF

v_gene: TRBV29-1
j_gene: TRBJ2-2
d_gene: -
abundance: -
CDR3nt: TGCAGCGTAGACCGGGGAGGCACCGGGGAGCTGTTTTTT
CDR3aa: CSVDRGGTGELFF

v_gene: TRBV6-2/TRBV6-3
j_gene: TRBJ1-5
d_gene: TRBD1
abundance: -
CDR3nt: TGTGCCAGCAGTCCGGGACAGGGAAGTCAGCCCCAGCATTTT
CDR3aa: CASSPGQGSQPQHF

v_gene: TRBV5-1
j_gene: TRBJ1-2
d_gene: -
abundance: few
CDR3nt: TGCGCCAGCAGCGCCGGGGGAGCCCTTAACTATGGCTACACCTTC
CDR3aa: CASSAGGALNYGYTF

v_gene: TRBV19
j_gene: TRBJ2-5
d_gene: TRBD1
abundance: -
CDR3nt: TGTGCCAGTAGTATCGGACAGGGGGCCCTAGAGACCCAGTACTTC
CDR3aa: CASSIGQGALETQYF

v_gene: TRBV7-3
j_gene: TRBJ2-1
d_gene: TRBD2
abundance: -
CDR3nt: TGTGCCAGCAGCCTTACTAGCGGGGGGGCGTGGAATGAGCAGTTCTTC
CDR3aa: CASSLTSGGAWNEQFF

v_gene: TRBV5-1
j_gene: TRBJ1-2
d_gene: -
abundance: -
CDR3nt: TGCGCCAGCAGCTTAGGAGCAAACTATGGCTACACCTTC
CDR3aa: CASSLGANYGYTF

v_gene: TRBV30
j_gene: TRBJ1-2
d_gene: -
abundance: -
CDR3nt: TGTGCCTGGAGGAGGCAGGGAAGAGGCGGCTACACCTTC
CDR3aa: CAWRRQGRGGYTF

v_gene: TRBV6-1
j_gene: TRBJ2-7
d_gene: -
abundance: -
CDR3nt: TGTGCCAGCAGTGAACAGGGGGGCTACGAGCAGTACTTC
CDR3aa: CASSEQGGYEQYF

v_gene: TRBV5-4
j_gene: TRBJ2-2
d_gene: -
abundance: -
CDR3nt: TGTGCCAGCAGAAAACCAGCCGGGGAGCTGTTTTTT
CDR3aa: CASRKPAGELFF

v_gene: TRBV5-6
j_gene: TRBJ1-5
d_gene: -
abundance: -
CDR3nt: TGTGCCAGCAGCTTGTACGGGAACCAGCCCCAGCATTTT
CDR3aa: CASSLYGNQPQHF

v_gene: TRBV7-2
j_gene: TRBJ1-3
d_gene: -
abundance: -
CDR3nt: TGTGCCAGCAGCTCCATGATCGGACAGCTCTCTGGAAACACCATATATTTT
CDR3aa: CASSSMIGQLSGNTIYF

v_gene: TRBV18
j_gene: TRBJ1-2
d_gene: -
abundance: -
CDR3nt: TGTGCCAGCTCTCGTTACGGTGACAGAGGCTACACCTTC
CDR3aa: CASSRYGDRGYTF

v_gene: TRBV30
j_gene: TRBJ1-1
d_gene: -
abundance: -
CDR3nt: TGTGCCTGGAGGTTCCGGGGGACCGGCATCATGAACACTGAAGCTTTCTTT
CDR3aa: CAWRFRGTGIMNTEAFF

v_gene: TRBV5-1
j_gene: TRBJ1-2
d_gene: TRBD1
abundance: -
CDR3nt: TGCGCCAGCACCCCCGGGACAGGGGCGGATGGCTACACCTTC
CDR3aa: CASTPGTGADGYTF

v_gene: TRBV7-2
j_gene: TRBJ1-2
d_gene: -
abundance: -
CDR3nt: TGTGCCAGCAGCTTACAGGGAATCGGCCAAGATGGCTACACCTTC
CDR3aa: CASSLQGIGQDGYTF

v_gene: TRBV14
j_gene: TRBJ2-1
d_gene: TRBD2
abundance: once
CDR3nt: TGTGCCAGCAGCCAAGCTGGGACTAAGAGGTTCTTC
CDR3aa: CASSQAGTKRFF

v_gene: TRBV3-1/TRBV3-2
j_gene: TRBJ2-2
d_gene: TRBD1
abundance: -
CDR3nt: TGTGCCAGCAGCCGGCAGGGGGCGACCGGGGAGCTGTTTTTT
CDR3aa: CASSRQGATGELFF

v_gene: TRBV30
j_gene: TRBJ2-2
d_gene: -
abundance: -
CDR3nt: TGTGCCTGGGACCGAGGGCCTAACACCGGGGAGCTGTTTTTT
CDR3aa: CAWDRGPNTGELFF

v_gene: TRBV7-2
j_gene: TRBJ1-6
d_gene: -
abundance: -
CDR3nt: TGTGCCAGCAGCTTAACAGGGACCTCACCCCTCCACTTT
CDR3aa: CASSLTGTSPLHF

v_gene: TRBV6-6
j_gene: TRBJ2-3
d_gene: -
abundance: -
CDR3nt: TGTGCCAGCAGTCAAACCCGCGGGACAGCAAGCACAGATACGCAGTATTTT
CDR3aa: CASSQTRGTASTDTQYF

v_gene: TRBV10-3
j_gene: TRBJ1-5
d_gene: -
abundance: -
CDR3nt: TGTGCCATCACCGGACACAACGATCAGCCCCAGCATTTT
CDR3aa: CAITGHNDQPQHF